The sequence of this TCR beta chain was determined in a study of cytomegalovirus exposure and HLA in healthy donors. Notes on the study in general: Analyzed later, most CMV-associated TCR beta chains appeared HLA-restricted.

Trimming removed 2 bases from V and 2 bases from J, with 12 bases in between. The CDR3 is 15 amino acids. Germline CDR1 SGHTA, CDR2 FQGTGA. Remarks on this clone: What it binds is unknown.

Primers: 60 Vbeta forward and 13 Jbeta reverse. Generated by immunoSEQ multiplex PCR, the TCRdb table keeps only in-frame clones and is missing some. The sample records 150,000 or so clones, around 80% being singletons. The source of this sequence is a woman aged 40 to 50 in good health and CMV-seronegative. The chain employs TRBV7-3 and TRBJ2-5; TRBD2 might be the D (6 bases). Sequenced: PBMCs. The CDR3 nucleotides read TGTGCCAGCAGCTTAGTAGCGGATAAACAAGAGACCCAGTACTTC. Protein: CASSLVADKQETQYF.